The present TCR beta chain was sequenced within a study of kidney transplant recipient with SARS-CoV-2 infection. This clonotype was counted ten times or more. Germline V CDR1 and CDR2: LGHDT, YNNKEL (reference sequence). This CDR3 comprises 17 residues. Trimming stripped 5 bases from V and 4 bases from J, with 23 bases between. TCRdb independently ran MiXCR on the reads; one entry per CDR3 protein. The table shows under 250,000 distinct CDR3 sequences, with 29% occurring only once. The chain recombines TRBV3-1 with TRBJ1-1; D not resolved. The TCR originated in a male patient aged 25-45 years who had COVID-19 and was a kidney transplant recipient. Some T cells may be supplied by the graft donor. The sample in question was a blood sample, obtained at baseline and on day 111 from a kidney transplant recipient. The DNA of the CDR3 is TGTGCCAGCAGCTTAAAGGTTCCCATTTCAATTCGCACTGAAGCTTTCTTT. As protein: CASSLKVPISIRTEAFF.